This TCR beta chain was recovered during a study of T-cell reconstitution after alpha-beta-depleted transplantation in children. This sample's TCRbeta library carried unique molecular identifier barcodes. TCRdb reanalysed the PCR reads using MiXCR and keeps one entry per CDR3 protein. This table holds about 120,000 distinct CDR3 sequences, over 9% found once. This clonotype was seen at least ten times. Germline V lookup: CDR1 MNHEY, CDR2 SMNVEV (reference sequence). This CDR3 region has 16 residues. V was clipped by 3 bases and J by 2 bases, with 15 bases between them. The TCR originated in a human donor who donated a stem cell graft to a child with acute lymphoblastic leukemia. The rearrangement joins TRBV27 to TRBJ2-3; tentatively, D is TRBD1 (6 bases). This material consisted of PBMCs from the stem cell graft donor, taken from the stem cell graft. In DNA form, the CDR3 reads TGTGCCAGCAGTTTCAGGGGCGTGAGGGACACAGATACGCAGTATTTT. Translated: CASSFRGVRDTDTQYF.